The 17 T cell receptor beta chains below were found in one sample sequenced in a study of blood T cell repertoires in COVID-19. The method was immunoSEQ multiplex PCR; TCRdb's version includes in-frame clones alone and lacks a portion of them. The sample yields about half a million clones, approximately 83% seen once. The sequenced material came from peripheral blood. The receptors stem from a human donor in a cohort sampled during active COVID-19.

This clone has ten or more counts. J is TRBJ2-5 and V is TRBV14; D is possibly TRBD2 (5 bases). The CDR3 runs to 14 residues. Trimming left V 4 bases short and J 3 bases short, with 12 bases between. CDR1 is SGHDN and CDR2 is FVKESK in the germline V gene. DNA of the CDR3: TGTGCCAGCAGCCCCCAGCGGACCAAAGAGACCCAGTACTTC. Translation gives CASSPQRTKETQYF.

This clone showed up just a few times. The chain links TRBV7-2 to TRBJ1-3; TRBD1 matches 8 bases. The CDR3 sequence is 16 residues long. The V gene end was trimmed by 3 bases and the J gene end by 1 base; junction bases not matched to a gene: 5. Germline loops: CDR1 SGHTA, CDR2 FQGNSA. CDR3 in amino acids: CASSFSRTGSGNTIYF. In DNA form, the CDR3 reads TGTGCCAGCAGCTTCTCCAGGACAGGGTCTGGAAACACCATATATTTT.

The chain has TRBV7-8 and TRBJ2-1; D is possibly TRBD2 (5 bases). V shed 6 bases and J shed 4 bases, with 25 bases lying between them. CDR3 size: 18 residues. CDR1 and CDR2 from the germline V gene are SGHVS and FQNEAQ. The CDR3 region is CASSPRRGLEQIYNEQFF. The CDR3 nucleotides read TGTGCCAGCAGTCCTAGAAGAGGGCTCGAGCAAATTTACAATGAGCAGTTCTTC.

The V gene is TRBV29-1, the J gene TRBJ2-5; D ambiguous. The CDR3 covers 10 residues. The V gene lost 7 bases and the J gene lost 1 base, with 4 bases spanning the gap. Germline loops: CDR1 SQVTM, CDR2 ANQGSEA. Here the CDR3 reads CSALQETQYF. CDR3 DNA sequence: TGCAGCGCGCTCCAAGAGACCCAGTACTTC.

In its sample, this clone was seen once. This rearrangement joins TRBV4-1 to TRBJ1-4; D unresolved. CDR3 length: 15 amino acids. Germline V lookup: CDR1 MGHRA, CDR2 YSYEKL. V was cut by 2 bases and J by 2 bases, with 9 bases left in between. The CDR3 nucleotides are TGCGCCAGCAGCCAATCCGGGAGGACTAATGAAAAACTGTTTTTT. The encoded protein is CASSQSGRTNEKLFF.

The V and J genes are TRBV5-4 and TRBJ2-5, with TRBD2 as a possible D gene (7 bases). There are 15 residues in the CDR3. CDR1 and CDR2 from the germline V gene are SGHNT and YYREEE (reference sequence). V lost 3 bases and J 4 bases, leaving 16 bases between the germline ends. CDR3 DNA: TGTGCCAGCAGCTCCCCTGGGGGGGCCTCAGAGACCCAGTACTTC. Its translation: CASSSPGGASETQYF.

This chain uses TRBV7-3 with TRBJ2-5; no reliable D call. Germline V gene lookup returns CDR1 SGHTA and CDR2 FQGTGA. The length of the CDR3 is 12 residues. Trimming removed 5 bases from V and 7 bases from J, with 11 bases in between. Here the CDR3 DNA reads TGTGCCAGCAGCCGACCAGGTGGGACCCAGTACTTC. Its protein product is CASSRPGGTQYF.

The V gene is TRBV18, the J gene TRBJ1-2; no clear D gene. V lost 0 bases to trimming and J lost 3 bases, with 5 bases between them. This CDR3 contains 13 residues. Germline CDR1 reads KGHSH; CDR2 reads LQKENI. The CDR3 DNA follows: TGTGCCAGCTCACCACCGTCGTACTATGGCTACACCTTC. Translated: CASSPPSYYGYTF.

V and J are TRBV5-6 and TRBJ2-1; TRBD2 aligns across 7 bases. The CDR3 loop spans 15 amino acids. V lost 0 bases, J lost 7 bases, and 7 bases stayed unmatched. CDR1 is SGHDT and CDR2 is YYEEEE in the germline V gene. The CDR3 loop is CASSLARGRKNEQFF. The CDR3 nucleotides are TGTGCCAGCAGCTTGGCGCGCGGGAGAAAGAATGAGCAGTTCTTC.

This clone was counted a single time. The chain couples TRBV19 to TRBJ1-4; 7 bases line up with TRBD1. Germline V gene data show CDR1 as LNHDA and CDR2 as SQIVND (reference sequence). V dropped 3 bases and J dropped 5; count of bases not matched to a gene: 9. This CDR3 contains 16 residues. The DNA for the CDR3 is TGTGCCAGTAGTATGCCTAGGGACAGTCAAAATGAAAAACTGTTTTTT. Residues: CASSMPRDSQNEKLFF.

J is TRBJ2-3 and V is TRBV9; TRBD2 agrees at 11 bases. CDR1 is SGDLS, CDR2 YYNGEE, per germline. The CDR3 runs 18 residues. The junction had 12 bases not matched to a gene; V was cut back by 2 bases and J by 4 bases. This chain's CDR3 is CASSVQGSGRARADTQYF. CDR3 nucleotides: TGTGCCAGCAGCGTCCAAGGTAGCGGGAGGGCCAGGGCAGATACGCAGTATTTT.

This clone was counted between two and nine times. V gene TRBV5-6 combines with J gene TRBJ1-5; D call uncertain. The V end lost 1 base, the J end lost 5 bases, and 4 bases lay between the germline ends. Germline V gene lookup returns CDR1 SGHDT and CDR2 YYEEEE. The CDR3 is 12 amino acids. The CDR3 DNA reads TGTGCCAGCAGCTTGCTCGATCAGCCCCAGCATTTT. This gives the protein CASSLLDQPQHF.

V and J are TRBV9 and TRBJ1-3, with unresolved D. Germline V gene sequence: CDR1 SGDLS, CDR2 YYNGEE. This CDR3 region has 14 residues. The germline V and J ends were trimmed by 4 bases and 5 bases, with 13 bases remaining between them. This CDR3 is CASSLEEGRNTIYF. CDR3 DNA sequence: TGTGCCAGCAGCCTCGAGGAGGGAAGAAACACCATATATTTT.

For the CDR3, the DNA is TGTGCCTGGGAGAAGCGCACTGAAGCTTTCTTT. This sequence encodes CAWEKRTEAFF. This rearrangement joins TRBV30 to TRBJ1-1; no clear D gene. The CDR3 spans 11 residues. The germline V gene has CDR1 GTSNPN and CDR2 SVGIG (reference sequence). V lost 5 bases and J 4 bases, leaving 8 bases between the germline ends.

This chain uses TRBV4-3 with TRBJ2-2; TRBD1 is a possible D gene (5 bases). V lost 2 bases and J 3 bases, leaving 13 bases between the germline ends. Germline V gives CDR1 LGHNA, CDR2 YSLEER. The CDR3 has 16 residues. This CDR3 reads CASSQREGADTGELFF. CDR3 bases: TGCGCCAGCAGCCAAAGGGAAGGGGCGGACACCGGGGAGCTGTTTTTT.

CDR3 sequence: CASSFLDGYTF. Written as DNA, the CDR3 is TGTGCCAGCAGTTTCCTAGATGGCTACACCTTC. J is TRBJ1-2 and V is TRBV6-2 or TRBV6-3; no clear D. The CDR3 spans 11 residues. CDR1 MNHEY and CDR2 SVGEGT come from the germline V gene. The V and J ends lost 4 bases and 6 bases respectively, with 6 bases between them.

This chain connects TRBV6-6 to TRBJ2-1; the match to TRBD2 covers 9 bases. The CDR3 extends over 17 amino acids. The germline V gene encodes CDR1 MNHNY and CDR2 SVGAGI (reference sequence). V dropped 5 bases and J dropped 5; count of bases not matched to a gene: 13. Here the CDR3 DNA reads TGTGCCAGCAGTCTTGCGCCCCTAGCGGGATTCAACAATGAGCAGTTCTTC. This codes for CASSLAPLAGFNNEQFF.